This TCR beta chain came from a study of blood T cell repertoires in COVID-19. In the study overall: From T cells, B-cell-depleted T cells, or PBMCs came the material, which was cDNA or gDNA.

Here immunoSEQ multiplex PCR was the method, and the copy in TCRdb shows in-frame clones only, minus some. Of 150,000 to 200,000 clones in the sample, around nine tenths were seen once. In germline, CDR1 is SGHAT, CDR2 FQNNGV. This CDR3 has 16 amino acids. J lost 3 bases, V lost 6 bases, and 8 bases had no gene match. The source material was peripheral blood. V usage is TRBV11-2 and J usage is TRBJ1-1; 12 bases agree with TRBD1. This receptor was identified in a human donor in a cohort sampled during active COVID-19. The CDR3 loop is CASRSPGQGADTEAFF. DNA for the CDR3: TGTGCCAGCAGGAGCCCGGGACAGGGGGCTGACACTGAAGCTTTCTTT.